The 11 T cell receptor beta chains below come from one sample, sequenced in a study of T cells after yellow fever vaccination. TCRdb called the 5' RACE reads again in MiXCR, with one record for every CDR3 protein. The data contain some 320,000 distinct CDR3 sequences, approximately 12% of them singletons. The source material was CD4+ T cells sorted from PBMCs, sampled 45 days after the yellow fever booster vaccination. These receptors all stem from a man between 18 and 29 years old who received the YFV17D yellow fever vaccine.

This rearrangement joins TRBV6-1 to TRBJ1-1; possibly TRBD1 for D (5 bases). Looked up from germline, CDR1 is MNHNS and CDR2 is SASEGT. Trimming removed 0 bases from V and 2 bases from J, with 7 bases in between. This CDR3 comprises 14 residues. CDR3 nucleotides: TGTGCCAGCAGTGAAGCAGGGGAAAACACTGAAGCTTTCTTT. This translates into CASSEAGENTEAFF.

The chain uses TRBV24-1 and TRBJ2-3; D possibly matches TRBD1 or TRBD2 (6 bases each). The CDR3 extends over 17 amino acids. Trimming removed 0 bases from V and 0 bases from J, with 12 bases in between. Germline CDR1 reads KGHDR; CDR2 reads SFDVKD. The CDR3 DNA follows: TGTGCCACCAGTGATTTGAGGGGGGACTCTAGCACAGATACGCAGTATTTT. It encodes CATSDLRGDSSTDTQYF.

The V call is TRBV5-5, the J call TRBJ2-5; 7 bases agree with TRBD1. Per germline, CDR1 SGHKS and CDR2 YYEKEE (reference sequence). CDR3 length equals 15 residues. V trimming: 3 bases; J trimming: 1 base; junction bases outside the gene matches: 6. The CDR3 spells CASSSWTGFQETQYF. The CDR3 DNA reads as TGTGCCAGCAGCTCCTGGACAGGCTTCCAAGAGACCCAGTACTTC.

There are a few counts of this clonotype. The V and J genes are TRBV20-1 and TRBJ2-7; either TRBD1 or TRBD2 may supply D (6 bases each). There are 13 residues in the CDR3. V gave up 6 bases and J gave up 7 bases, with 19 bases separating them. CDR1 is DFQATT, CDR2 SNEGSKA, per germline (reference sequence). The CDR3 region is CSARTTGPREQYV. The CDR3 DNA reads TGCAGTGCCCGGACTACAGGGCCGCGTGAGCAGTACGTC.

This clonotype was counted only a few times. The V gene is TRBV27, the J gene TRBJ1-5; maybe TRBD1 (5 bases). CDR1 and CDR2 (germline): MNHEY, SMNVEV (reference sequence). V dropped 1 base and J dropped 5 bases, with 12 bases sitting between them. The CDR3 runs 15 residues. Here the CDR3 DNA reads TGTGCCAGCAGTTTATTTCAGGGTTACGATCAGCCCCAGCATTTT. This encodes CASSLFQGYDQPQHF.

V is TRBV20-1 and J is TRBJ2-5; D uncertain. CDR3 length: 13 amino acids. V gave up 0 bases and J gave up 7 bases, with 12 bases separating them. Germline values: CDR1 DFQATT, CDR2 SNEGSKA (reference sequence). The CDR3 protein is CSARDLELGTQYF. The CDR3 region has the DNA TGCAGTGCTAGAGACCTAGAATTGGGGACCCAGTACTTC.

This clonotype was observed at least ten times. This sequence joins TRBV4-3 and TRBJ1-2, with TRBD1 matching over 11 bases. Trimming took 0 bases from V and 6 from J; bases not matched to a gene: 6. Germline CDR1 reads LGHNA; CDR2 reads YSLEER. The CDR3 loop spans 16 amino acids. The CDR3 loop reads CASSQEWGQGVHGYTF. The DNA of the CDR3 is TGCGCCAGCAGCCAAGAGTGGGGACAGGGGGTCCATGGCTACACCTTC.

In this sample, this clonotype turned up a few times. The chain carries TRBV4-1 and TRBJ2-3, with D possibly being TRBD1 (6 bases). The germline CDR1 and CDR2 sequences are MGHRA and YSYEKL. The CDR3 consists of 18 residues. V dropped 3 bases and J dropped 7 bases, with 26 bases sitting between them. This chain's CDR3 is CASSHAFRVRGRSNTQYF. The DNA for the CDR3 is TGCGCCAGCAGCCACGCCTTTAGAGTCAGGGGTCGGAGCAATACGCAGTATTTT.

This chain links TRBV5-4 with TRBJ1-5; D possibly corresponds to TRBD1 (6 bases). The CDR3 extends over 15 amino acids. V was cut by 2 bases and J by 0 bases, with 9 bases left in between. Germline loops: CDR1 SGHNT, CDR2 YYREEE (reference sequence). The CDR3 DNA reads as TGTGCCAGCAGCTTTTGGGGGCATAGCAATCAGCCCCAGCATTTT. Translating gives CASSFWGHSNQPQHF.

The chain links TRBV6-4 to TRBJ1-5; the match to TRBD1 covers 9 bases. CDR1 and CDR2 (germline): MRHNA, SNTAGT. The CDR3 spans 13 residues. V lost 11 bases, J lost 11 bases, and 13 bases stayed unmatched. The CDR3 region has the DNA TGTGCCGGGCTACAGGGGGCCCAGAGGGCCCAGCATTTT. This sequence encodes CAGLQGAQRAQHF.

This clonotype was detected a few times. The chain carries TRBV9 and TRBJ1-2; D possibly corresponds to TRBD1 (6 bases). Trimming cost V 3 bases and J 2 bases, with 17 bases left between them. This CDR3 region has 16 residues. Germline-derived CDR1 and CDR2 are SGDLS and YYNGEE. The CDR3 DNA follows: TGTGCCAGCAGCGCAGGGGTGGGGCAGATAAACTATGGCTACACCTTC. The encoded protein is CASSAGVGQINYGYTF.